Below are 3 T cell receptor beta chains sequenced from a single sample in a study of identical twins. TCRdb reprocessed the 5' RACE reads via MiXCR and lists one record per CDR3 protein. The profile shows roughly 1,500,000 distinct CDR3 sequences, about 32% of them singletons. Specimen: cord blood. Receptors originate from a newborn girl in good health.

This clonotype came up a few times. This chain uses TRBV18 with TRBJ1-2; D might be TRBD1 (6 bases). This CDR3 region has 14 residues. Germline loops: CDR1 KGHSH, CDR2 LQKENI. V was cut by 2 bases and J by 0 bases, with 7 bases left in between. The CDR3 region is CASSPKGANYGYTF. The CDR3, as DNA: TGTGCCAGCTCACCAAAGGGGGCTAACTATGGCTACACCTTC.

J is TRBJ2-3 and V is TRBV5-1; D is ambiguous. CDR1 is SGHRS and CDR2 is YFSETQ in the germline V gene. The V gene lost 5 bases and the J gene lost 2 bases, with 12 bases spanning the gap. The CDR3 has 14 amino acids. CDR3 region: CASRLQSNTDTQYF. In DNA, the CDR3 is TGCGCCAGCAGGCTCCAAAGTAACACAGATACGCAGTATTTT.

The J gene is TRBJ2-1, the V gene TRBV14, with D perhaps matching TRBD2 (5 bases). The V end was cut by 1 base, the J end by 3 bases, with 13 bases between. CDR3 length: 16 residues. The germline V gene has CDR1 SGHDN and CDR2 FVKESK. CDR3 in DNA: TGTGCCAGCAGCCAAGCGTACAAGAGGGACTACAATGAGCAGTTCTTC. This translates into CASSQAYKRDYNEQFF.